A selection of T cell receptor beta chains follows, all from one sample in a study of T cells in Graves' hyperthyroidism and ophthalmopathy. Using its own MiXCR run on the multiplex PCR reads, TCRdb lists one record per CDR3 protein. The table has around 340,000 distinct CDR3 sequences, 15% to 20% seen once. Sequencing was performed on blood. These receptors originate from a woman between 40 and 55 years old with Graves' ophthalmopathy. CDR3s include the opening cysteine and the closing phenylalanine or tryptophan. Each record gives: clone size, V gene, J gene, D gene, CDR3 protein, CDR3 DNA. A D gene is named only where the DNA matches it firmly. Size is stated for part of the rows, as once, few or many counts, or as a class when the clone is expanded.

many	TRBV5-1	TRBJ1-2	.	CASHKGANYGYTF	TGCGCCAGCCACAAGGGAGCCAACTATGGCTACACCTTC
many	TRBV28	TRBJ2-5	TRBD2	CASSQTSSETQYF	TGTGCCAGCAGTCAGACTAGCTCAGAGACCCAGTACTTC
once	TRBV6-1	TRBJ2-7	.	CASSPGKGIKDEQSF	TGTGCCAGCAGTCCCGGGAAAGGGATCAAGGACGAGCAGTCCTTC
few	TRBV5-1	TRBJ2-1	TRBD2	CASSEETSGSREQFF	TGCGCCAGCAGCGAGGAGACTAGCGGGAGTCGTGAGCAGTTCTTC
many	TRBV27	TRBJ1-1	.	CASSQWGMNTEAFF	TGTGCCAGCAGCCAGTGGGGGATGAACACTGAAGCTTTCTTT
many	TRBV12-3/TRBV12-4	TRBJ1-6	TRBD1	CASSLGTGHSPLHF	TGTGCCAGCAGTTTGGGGACAGGCCATTCACCCCTCCACTTT
many	TRBV6-5	TRBJ1-2	.	CASSYDRWEGYTF	TGTGCCAGCAGTTACGACAGATGGGAAGGCTACACCTTC
many	TRBV12-3/TRBV12-4	TRBJ2-3	TRBD2	CASSLELAGTDTQYF	TGTGCCAGCAGTTTAGAGCTAGCGGGCACAGATACGCAGTATTTT
many	TRBV7-6	TRBJ1-5	.	CASSFRNGPQHF	TGTGCCAGCAGCTTCAGGAATGGGCCCCAGCATTTT
many	TRBV28	TRBJ1-5	.	CASRLGQQQHF	TGTGCCAGCAGGTTAGGACAGCAACAGCATTTT
many	TRBV10-3	TRBJ2-1	TRBD2	CAISDTSGNEQFF	TGTGCCATCAGTGACACTAGCGGCAATGAGCAGTTCTTC
many	TRBV11-2	TRBJ2-2	.	CASSSITRAGELFF	TGTGCCAGCAGCTCCATAACTAGAGCCGGGGAGCTGTTTTTT
many	TRBV12-3/TRBV12-4	TRBJ2-2	.	CASIRLTGELFF	TGTGCCAGCATCCGTCTCACCGGGGAGCTGTTTTTT
few	TRBV7-9	TRBJ1-1	TRBD1	CASSLRQGANTEAFF	TGTGCCAGCAGCCTCCGACAGGGGGCCAACACTGAAGCTTTCTTT
many	TRBV28	TRBJ2-7	TRBD1	CASSFPSRDRGKYEQYF	TGTGCCAGCAGTTTCCCTTCCAGGGACAGGGGAAAATACGAGCAGTACTTC
many	TRBV7-2	TRBJ2-7	TRBD1	CASSLGSGQVYEQYF	TGTGCCAGCAGCTTAGGGTCCGGACAGGTATACGAGCAGTACTTC
.	TRBV20-1	TRBJ1-3	.	CSAQKSSGNTIYF	TGCAGTGCTCAGAAGAGCTCTGGAAACACCATATATTTT
many	TRBV4-3	TRBJ2-7	.	CASSHGSDSYEQYF	TGCGCCAGCAGCCACGGATCGGATTCCTACGAGCAGTACTTC
.	TRBV12-3/TRBV12-4	TRBJ1-2	TRBD1	CASSLIGTGRYGYTF	TGTGCCAGCAGTTTGATCGGGACAGGGCGCTATGGCTACACCTTC
many	TRBV20-1	TRBJ2-7	.	CSARDKDGRSGYFRGEQYF	TGCAGTGCTAGAGATAAAGACGGACGAAGCGGATACTTCCGAGGCGAGCAGTACTTC
.	TRBV12-5	TRBJ2-7	.	CASGNVVGAFHEQSF	TGTGCTAGTGGTAATGTAGTGGGAGCTTTCCACGAGCAGTCCTTC
few	TRBV28	TRBJ2-7	TRBD2	CASGLTIRGVGGGYEQYF	TGTGCCAGTGGATTGACCATCCGAGGTGTCGGGGGGGGCTACGAGCAGTACTTC
many	TRBV27	TRBJ2-7	.	CASSLFRTPGYEQYF	TGTGCCAGCAGTTTATTCCGGACCCCCGGGTACGAGCAGTACTTC
many	TRBV6-2/TRBV6-3	TRBJ2-5	.	CASSYSRVAETQYF	TGTGCCAGCAGTTACTCCAGAGTGGCGGAGACCCAGTACTTC
many	TRBV27	TRBJ2-7	TRBD2	CASSLSGLAGPNYEQYF	TGTGCCAGCAGTTTATCGGGACTAGCGGGCCCGAACTACGAGCAGTACTTC
many	TRBV4-1	TRBJ2-2	.	CASSQDLNGAQGGELFF	TGCGCCAGCAGCCAAGATCTTAACGGGGCTCAAGGCGGGGAGCTGTTTTTT
many	TRBV28	TRBJ1-3	.	CASTVTGNTIYF	TGTGCCAGCACGGTCACTGGAAACACCATATATTTT
many	TRBV12-3/TRBV12-4	TRBJ2-7	TRBD2	CASSSSSGGYEQYF	TGTGCCAGCAGTTCGTCTAGCGGGGGCTACGAGCAGTACTTC
few	TRBV5-1	TRBJ2-7	TRBD1	CASSARPGTGSYEQYF	TGCGCCAGCAGCGCAAGACCCGGGACAGGGTCCTACGAGCAGTACTTC